These 32 T cell receptor beta chains were sequenced from one sample in a study of blood T cell repertoires in COVID-19 (dated by TCRdb to the early 2020s). Receptor amplification or capture employed the immunoSEQ multiplex PCR assay. This immuneACCESS table, as held by TCRdb, lists in-frame sequences with V and J called but not all clones. Of the missing ones, under half trace to an unresolved V gene in checked studies; the others have no known cause. In all, the sample holds approximately 350,000 clones, and 89% of those were seen once. 0.95% to 1.5% of the sample goes to the ten largest clones. The sample comprised peripheral blood. The receptor source for this set is a man aged 35 to 55 with acute or convalescent COVID-19.

This clone appeared once. Other DNA sequences within the sample encode an identical CDR3. The chain links TRBV15 to TRBJ1-4; no firm D call. The V end lost 1 base, the J end lost 7 bases, and 10 bases lay between the germline ends. Per the germline V gene, CDR1 is LNHNV and CDR2 is YYDKDF (reference sequence). The length of the CDR3 is 14 residues. CDR3 coding DNA: TGTGCCACCAGCAGAGGAGGGCTTGGTGAAAAACTGTTTTTT. Its translation is CATSRGGLGEKLFF.

The V and J genes are TRBV2 and TRBJ1-5, with D uncertain. CDR3 size: 16 residues. Between the trimmed V and J ends, which lost 3 bases and 7 bases, there was a span of 19 bases. CDR1 is SNHLY, CDR2 FYNNEI, per germline. The CDR3 reads CASSELLRASGQPQHF. Here the CDR3 DNA reads TGTGCCAGCAGTGAGCTCTTGAGGGCATCCGGACAGCCCCAGCATTTT.

The V and J genes are TRBV3-1 (or the pseudogene TRBV3-2) and TRBJ1-2, with TRBD1 as a possible D gene (6 bases). The germline CDR1 and CDR2 sequences are LGHDT and YNNKEL (reference sequence). V was pared by 4 bases and J by 3 bases, with 9 bases between. The CDR3 spans 13 residues. The CDR3: CASSPGGDYGYTF. CDR3 DNA sequence: TGTGCCAGCAGCCCTGGGGGCGACTATGGCTACACCTTC.

The rearrangement links TRBV18 to TRBJ2-3; tentatively, D is TRBD2 (6 bases). Germline V CDR1 and CDR2: KGHSH, LQKENI. V was shortened by 4 bases and J by 1 base, with 9 bases between the two germline ends. The CDR3 has 14 amino acids. CDR3 in DNA: TGTGCCAGCTCACTCGCGGGGCGCACAGATACGCAGTATTTT. Translated: CASSLAGRTDTQYF.

This chain joins TRBV27 and TRBJ2-2, with D maybe TRBD2 (5 bases). Germline V CDR1 and CDR2: MNHEY, SMNVEV (reference sequence). Deletions cut 6 bases from V and 2 bases from J, with 10 bases between. The CDR3 contains 14 residues. The CDR3 is CASSIGLNTGELFF. In DNA form, the CDR3 reads TGTGCCAGCAGCATAGGACTTAACACCGGGGAGCTGTTTTTT.

The V and J genes are TRBV24-1 and TRBJ2-1; TRBD1 matches 10 bases. The CDR3 consists of 13 residues. Germline V gene lookup returns CDR1 KGHDR and CDR2 SFDVKD. V lost 9 bases, J lost 6 bases, and 4 bases stayed unmatched. The CDR3: CATGDRGPNEQFF. The CDR3 DNA is TGTGCCACCGGGGACAGGGGTCCCAATGAGCAGTTCTTC.

This chain links TRBV27 with TRBJ1-4; D gene uncertain. Per the germline V gene, CDR1 is MNHEY and CDR2 is SMNVEV (reference sequence). Trimming took 5 bases from V and 7 from J, leaving 17 bases between them. This CDR3 contains 15 residues. CDR3 loop: CASSPNLGAGEKLFF. CDR3 coding DNA: TGTGCCAGCAGTCCAAACCTGGGCGCGGGTGAAAAACTGTTTTTT.

The chain carries TRBV5-1 and TRBJ2-7, with 9 nucleotides matching TRBD1. CDR3 length: 14 residues. CDR1 SGHRS and CDR2 YFSETQ come from the germline V gene. Trimming removed 4 bases from V and 2 bases from J; junction bases left unmatched: 4. CDR3 bases: TGCGCCAGCAGCCCAGGGACAGGGACCTACGAGCAGTACTTC. It specifies CASSPGTGTYEQYF.

The chain uses TRBV28 and TRBJ1-1, with 7 nucleotides matching TRBD1. Germline CDR1 and CDR2: MDHEN and SYDVKM. J was trimmed by 0 bases and V by 5 bases; bases with no gene match: 12. The CDR3 contains 17 residues. The CDR3 sequence is CASSPEGQITMNTEAFF. In DNA, the CDR3 is TGTGCCAGCAGTCCAGAGGGACAGATAACTATGAACACTGAAGCTTTCTTT. The full variable domain, with the rest looked up from reference TRBV28 and TRBJ1-1, is DVKVTQSSRYLVKRTGEKVFLECVQDMDHENMFWYRQDPGLGLRLIYFSYDVKMKEKGDIPEGYSVSREKKERFSLILESASTNQTSMYLCASSPEGQITMNTEAFFGQGTRLTVV.

The gene calls are TRBV7-3 and TRBJ2-1; D might be TRBD2 (5 bases). CDR1 SGHTA and CDR2 FQGTGA come from the germline V gene. CDR3 length: 17 residues. Trimming cost V 5 bases and J 0 bases, with 17 bases left between them. The CDR3 DNA reads as TGTGCCAGCAGCCCTCCCGACATCGGAGGCTCCTACAATGAGCAGTTCTTC. Translation: CASSPPDIGGSYNEQFF.

This chain uses TRBV5-5 with TRBJ2-1, with 7 bases identical to TRBD2. Trimming removed 0 bases from V and 2 bases from J; junction bases left unmatched: 2. The CDR3 is made up of 15 amino acids. The germline gives CDR1 SGHKS, CDR2 YYEKEE (reference sequence). DNA for the CDR3: TGTGCCAGCAGCTTGGTCGGGGGGACCTACAATGAGCAGTTCTTC. Protein product: CASSLVGGTYNEQFF.

This clone was picked up one time. The genes are TRBV5-4 and TRBJ2-2; no clear D gene. This CDR3 has 11 residues. The ends were cut back, 3 bases at V and 8 bases at J, with 5 bases in the middle. Germline assignment: CDR1 SGHNT and CDR2 YYREEE (reference sequence). The CDR3 loop reads CASSSKGELFF. CDR3 coding DNA: TGTGCCAGCAGCTCTAAGGGGGAGCTGTTTTTT.

The chain is built from TRBV30 and TRBJ1-4, with 7 bases fitting TRBD1. Trimming took 5 bases from V and 3 from J; bases not matched to a gene: 12. The CDR3 contains 16 residues. Per germline, CDR1 GTSNPN and CDR2 SVGIG (reference sequence). The CDR3 DNA follows: TGTGCCTGGCAAGTATGGGACAGCAGGCCTAATGAAAAACTGTTTTTT. It translates to CAWQVWDSRPNEKLFF.

The chain combines TRBV6-5 with TRBJ1-1; 8 bases are shared with TRBD1. Germline V gene lookup returns CDR1 MNHEY and CDR2 SVGAGI. The J segment lost 3 bases and the V segment lost 3 bases, leaving 6 bases of the junction unmatched. The CDR3 runs to 15 residues. CDR3 nucleotide sequence: TGTGCCAGCAGTTATCGTGTGACAGGGGACACTGAAGCTTTCTTT. This encodes CASSYRVTGDTEAFF.

The chain is built from TRBV3-1 (or the pseudogene TRBV3-2) and TRBJ2-3; 8 bases are shared with TRBD2. Germline V lookup: CDR1 LGHDT, CDR2 YNNKEL (reference sequence). J lost 2 bases, V lost 1 base, and 5 bases had no gene match. This CDR3 comprises 16 residues. CDR3 sequence: CASSQVGLALTDTQYF. DNA for the CDR3: TGTGCCAGCAGCCAAGTTGGACTAGCTCTCACAGATACGCAGTATTTT.

The chain is built from TRBV18 and TRBJ1-1; TRBD1 agrees at 11 bases. J was trimmed by 4 bases and V by 5 bases; bases with no gene match: 3. CDR1 is KGHSH and CDR2 is LQKENI in the germline V gene. This CDR3 comprises 14 residues. The CDR3 is CASSDGTGGTEAFF. CDR3 in DNA: TGTGCCAGCTCAGACGGGACAGGGGGCACTGAAGCTTTCTTT.

This clone was seen once. Mismatch with germline at one junction end may stem from a read error. The chain combines TRBV7-2 with TRBJ2-1; the match to TRBD2 covers 9 bases. CDR1 and CDR2 from the germline V gene are SGHTA and FQGNSA. The CDR3 contains 13 residues. The CDR3 sequence is CASSLATRGGYVF. CDR3 sequence (DNA): TGTGCCAGCAGCTTAGCGACGCGGGGGGGCTATGTCTTC.

The chain has TRBV11-2 and TRBJ2-7, with TRBD2 matching over 8 bases. The CDR3 is 15 amino acids. V lost 0 bases to trimming and J lost 2 bases; unmatched junction nucleotides: 3. The germline gives CDR1 SGHAT, CDR2 FQNNGV. CDR3 in DNA: TGTGCCAGCAGCTTAGAACTAGCGGACACCTACGAGCAGTACTTC. Amino acids: CASSLELADTYEQYF.

V gene TRBV10-2 combines with J gene TRBJ1-2; 8 positions match TRBD1. The CDR3 totals 13 residues. Trimming cost V 2 bases and J 7 bases; bases outside gene matches: 3. Germline V gives CDR1 WSHSY, CDR2 SAAADI. CDR3 bases: TGCGCCAGCAGTGAGCAGGGGGCCTCTGGCTACACCTTC. It encodes CASSEQGASGYTF.

V and J are TRBV2 and TRBJ2-5, with 9 bases lining up with TRBD1. CDR1 is SNHLY and CDR2 is FYNNEI in the germline V gene. The CDR3 is made up of 14 amino acids. The V and J ends lost 5 bases and 1 base, in that order; junction bases with no gene match: 2. The CDR3 is CASSSTGGQETQYF. CDR3 nucleotides: TGTGCCAGCAGTTCGACAGGGGGCCAAGAGACCCAGTACTTC.

This chain connects TRBV7-3 to TRBJ2-1; perhaps TRBD2 as D (5 bases). The CDR3 contains 17 residues. Trimming removed 5 bases at V and 4 bases at J, with 21 bases between. Looked up from germline, CDR1 is SGHTA and CDR2 is FQGTGA. CDR3 loop: CASSPKTPGIRYNEQFF. CDR3 bases: TGTGCCAGCAGCCCAAAAACCCCCGGGATTCGATACAATGAGCAGTTCTTC.

J is TRBJ2-6 and V is TRBV27; D gene uncertain. V lost 3 bases, J lost 0 bases, and 6 bases lay in between. The CDR3 runs to 15 residues. Germline loops: CDR1 MNHEY, CDR2 SMNVEV (reference sequence). The CDR3, as DNA: TGTGCCAGCAGTTTCCACAGCTCTGGGGCCAACGTCCTGACTTTC. Translated, it gives CASSFHSSGANVLTF.

The chain joins TRBV4-3 to TRBJ1-5; unclear D gene. In germline, CDR1 is LGHNA, CDR2 YSLEER. Trimming took off 0 bases at V and 0 bases at J, with 6 bases between the two ends. CDR3 length equals 15 residues. CDR3 protein: CASSQDGSSNQPQHF. The CDR3 nucleotides read TGCGCCAGCAGCCAAGATGGCAGTAGCAATCAGCCCCAGCATTTT.

V gene TRBV28 combines with J gene TRBJ1-1, with D possibly being TRBD1 (6 bases). The CDR3 totals 16 residues. Germline V lookup: CDR1 MDHEN, CDR2 SYDVKM. The V end was cut by 6 bases, the J end by 0 bases, with 17 bases between. This chain's CDR3 is CASSSNRDTLNTEAFF. The DNA of the CDR3 is TGTGCCAGCAGCAGTAACCGGGACACGTTGAACACTGAAGCTTTCTTT.

This chain links TRBV7-2 with TRBJ2-3; D call uncertain. The CDR3 loop spans 16 amino acids. The germline V and J ends were trimmed by 1 base and 3 bases, with 14 bases remaining between them. CDR1 and CDR2 (germline): SGHTA, FQGNSA. CDR3 DNA sequence: TGTGCCAGCAGCTTAGTGCTAGTAGGTAGTACAGATACGCAGTATTTT. Its translation is CASSLVLVGSTDTQYF.

This clone was observed once. The chain is built from TRBV4-1 and TRBJ2-1, with D perhaps TRBD1 (6 bases). Looked up from germline, CDR1 is MGHRA and CDR2 is YSYEKL. The V end was cut by 3 bases, the J end by 2 bases, with 14 bases between. CDR3 length: 16 residues. The CDR3 DNA reads as TGCGCCAGCAGCCACACCCCAGGGGCTGCCTACAATGAGCAGTTCTTC. Amino acids: CASSHTPGAAYNEQFF.

The chain employs TRBV9 and TRBJ1-5; the D gene is possibly TRBD1 (6 bases). CDR1 and CDR2 (germline): SGDLS, YYNGEE. This CDR3 is built from 15 residues. V lost 0 bases and J 2 bases, leaving 9 bases between the germline ends. In DNA form, the CDR3 reads TGTGCCAGCAGCGTAGATCCAGGGGGCAATCAGCCCCAGCATTTT. It encodes CASSVDPGGNQPQHF.

The chain links TRBV18 to TRBJ1-1; 10 positions match TRBD1. The germline V gene encodes CDR1 KGHSH and CDR2 LQKENI. Trimming cost V 3 bases and J 5 bases; bases outside gene matches: 6. CDR3 size: 15 residues. The CDR3 DNA follows: TGTGCCAGCTCACCTCCGGGGACAGGGGAGACTGAAGCTTTCTTT. The encoded protein is CASSPPGTGETEAFF.

In nucleotides, the CDR3 is TGTGCCAGCAGCGTGTGGACGGGAGCGCGAGTCACCGGGGAGCTGTTTTTT. It translates to CASSVWTGARVTGELFF. The chain carries TRBV9 and TRBJ2-2, with D perhaps TRBD2 (6 bases). V lost 2 bases and J 4 bases, leaving 18 bases between the germline ends. Germline loops: CDR1 SGDLS, CDR2 YYNGEE. The CDR3 is made up of 17 amino acids.

This clone showed up just once. This rearrangement joins TRBV4-3 to TRBJ1-2; D not certain. There are 13 residues in the CDR3. Germline V gene sequence: CDR1 LGHNA, CDR2 YSLEER. V lost 0 bases, J lost 7 bases, and 9 bases lay in between. CDR3 coding DNA: TGCGCCAGCAGCCAAGATCGACGGAGTGGCTACACCTTC. The encoded protein is CASSQDRRSGYTF.

The V call is TRBV6-2 or TRBV6-3, the J call TRBJ1-5, with 7 bases lining up with TRBD1. Per the germline V gene, CDR1 is MNHEY and CDR2 is SVGEGT. The junction had 13 bases not matched to a gene; V was cut back by 5 bases and J by 0 bases. The CDR3 extends over 18 amino acids. The CDR3 DNA reads as TGTGCCAGCAGTCCCAATCTCAGGACAGGCCCTAGCAATCAGCCCCAGCATTTT. Its protein product is CASSPNLRTGPSNQPQHF.

Points on this clone: The sample carries other DNA sequences with the same CDR3. The V and J genes are TRBV28 and TRBJ2-7; possible D gene TRBD2, 6 bases. Trimming removed 0 bases at V and 3 bases at J, with 9 bases between. The V gene's germline CDR1 is MDHEN and CDR2 SYDVKM. The CDR3 has 14 amino acids. As DNA, the CDR3 is TGTGCCAGCAGTTTATGGGGAGGCGGCTACGAGCAGTACTTC. This gives the protein CASSLWGGGYEQYF. The full variable domain, completed using reference TRBV28 and TRBJ2-7, is DVKVTQSSRYLVKRTGEKVFLECVQDMDHENMFWYRQDPGLGLRLIYFSYDVKMKEKGDIPEGYSVSREKKERFSLILESASTNQTSMYLCASSLWGGGYEQYFGPGTRLTVT.